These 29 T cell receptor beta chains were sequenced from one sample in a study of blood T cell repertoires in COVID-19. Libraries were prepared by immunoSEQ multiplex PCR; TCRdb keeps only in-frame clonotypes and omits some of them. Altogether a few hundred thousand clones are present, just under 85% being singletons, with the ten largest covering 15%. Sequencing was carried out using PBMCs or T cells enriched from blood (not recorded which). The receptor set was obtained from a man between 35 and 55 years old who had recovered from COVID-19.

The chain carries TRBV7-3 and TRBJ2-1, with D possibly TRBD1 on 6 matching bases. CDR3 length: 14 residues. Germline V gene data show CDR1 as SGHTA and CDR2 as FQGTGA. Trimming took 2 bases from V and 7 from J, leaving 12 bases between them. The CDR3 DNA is TGTGCCAGCAGCTTAGTAGGGGGTCAAAATGAGCAGTTCTTC. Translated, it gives CASSLVGGQNEQFF.

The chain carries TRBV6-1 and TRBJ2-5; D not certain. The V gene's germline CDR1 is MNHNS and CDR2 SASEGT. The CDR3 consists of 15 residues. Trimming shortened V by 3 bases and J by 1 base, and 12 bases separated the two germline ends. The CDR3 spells CASSDQLHSQETQYF. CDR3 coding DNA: TGTGCCAGCAGTGATCAGTTGCACAGCCAAGAGACCCAGTACTTC.

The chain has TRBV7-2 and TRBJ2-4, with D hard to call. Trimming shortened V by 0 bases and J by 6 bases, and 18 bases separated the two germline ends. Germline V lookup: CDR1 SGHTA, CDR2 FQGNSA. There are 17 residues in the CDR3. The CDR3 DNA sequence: TGTGCCAGCAGCTTAGCCCTTTCGGTCAGGCCTTTAAACATTCAGTACTTC. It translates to CASSLALSVRPLNIQYF.

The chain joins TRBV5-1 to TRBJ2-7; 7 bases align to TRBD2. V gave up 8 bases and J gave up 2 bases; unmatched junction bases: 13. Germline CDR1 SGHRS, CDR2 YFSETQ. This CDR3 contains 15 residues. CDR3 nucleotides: TGCGCCAGTTCCATAACTACCGGGGGGACCTACGAGCAGTACTTC. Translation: CASSITTGGTYEQYF. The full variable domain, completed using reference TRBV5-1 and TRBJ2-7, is KAGVTQTPRYLIKTRGQQVTLSCSPISGHRSVSWYQQTPGQGLQFLFEYFSETQRNKGNFPGRFSGRQFSNSRSEMNVSTLELGDSALYLCASSITTGGTYEQYFGPGTRLTVT.

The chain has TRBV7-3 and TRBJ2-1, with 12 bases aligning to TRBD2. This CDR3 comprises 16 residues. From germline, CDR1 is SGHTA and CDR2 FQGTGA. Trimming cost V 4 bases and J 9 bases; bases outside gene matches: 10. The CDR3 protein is CASSSLLAGGSGEQFF. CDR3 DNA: TGTGCCAGCAGCTCACTACTAGCGGGGGGCTCCGGTGAGCAGTTCTTC.

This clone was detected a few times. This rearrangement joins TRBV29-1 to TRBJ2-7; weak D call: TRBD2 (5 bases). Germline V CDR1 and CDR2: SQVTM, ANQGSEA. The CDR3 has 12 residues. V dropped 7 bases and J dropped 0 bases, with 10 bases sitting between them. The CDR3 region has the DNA TGCAGCGCCAATCGGGGCTCCTACGAGCAGTACTTC. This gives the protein CSANRGSYEQYF.

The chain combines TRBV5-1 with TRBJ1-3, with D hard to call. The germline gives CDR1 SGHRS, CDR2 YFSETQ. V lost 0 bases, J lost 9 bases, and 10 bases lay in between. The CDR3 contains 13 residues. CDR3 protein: CASSLASESTIYF. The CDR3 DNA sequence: TGCGCCAGCAGCTTGGCGAGTGAGAGCACCATATATTTT.

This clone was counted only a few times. CDR3 in DNA: TGCGCCAGCAGCTTGGAGGGACAGGGCCATGAAAAACTGTTTTTT. Its protein product is CASSLEGQGHEKLFF. The chain recombines TRBV5-1 with TRBJ1-4; TRBD1 matches at 9 bases. The germline gives CDR1 SGHRS, CDR2 YFSETQ. V shed 0 bases and J 6 bases; nucleotides not matched to a gene: 3. The CDR3 contains 15 residues.

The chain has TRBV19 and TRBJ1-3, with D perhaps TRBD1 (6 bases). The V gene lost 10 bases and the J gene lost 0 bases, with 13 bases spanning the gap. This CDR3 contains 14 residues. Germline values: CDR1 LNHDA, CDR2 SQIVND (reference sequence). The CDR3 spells CATQDRSSGNTIYF. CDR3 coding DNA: TGTGCCACCCAAGACAGGTCCTCTGGAAACACCATATATTTT.

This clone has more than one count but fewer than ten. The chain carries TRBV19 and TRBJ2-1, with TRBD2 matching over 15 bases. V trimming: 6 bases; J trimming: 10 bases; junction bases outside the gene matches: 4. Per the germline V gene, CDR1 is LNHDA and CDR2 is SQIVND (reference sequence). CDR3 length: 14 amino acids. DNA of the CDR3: TGTGCCAGTAGCCTTGGACTAGCGGGGGGGGAGCAGTTCTTC. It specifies CASSLGLAGGEQFF. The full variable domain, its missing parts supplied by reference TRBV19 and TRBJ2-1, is DGGITQSPKYLFRKEGQNVTLSCEQNLNHDAMYWYRQDPGQGLRLIYYSQIVNDFQKGDIAEGYSVSREKKESFPLTVTSAQKNPTAFYLCASSLGLAGGEQFFGPGTRLTVL.

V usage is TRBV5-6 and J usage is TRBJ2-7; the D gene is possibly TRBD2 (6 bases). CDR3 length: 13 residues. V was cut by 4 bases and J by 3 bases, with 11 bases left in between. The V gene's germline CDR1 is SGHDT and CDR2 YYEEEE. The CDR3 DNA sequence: TGTGCCAGCAGCGGATGGGAGGACTACGAGCAGTACTTC. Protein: CASSGWEDYEQYF.

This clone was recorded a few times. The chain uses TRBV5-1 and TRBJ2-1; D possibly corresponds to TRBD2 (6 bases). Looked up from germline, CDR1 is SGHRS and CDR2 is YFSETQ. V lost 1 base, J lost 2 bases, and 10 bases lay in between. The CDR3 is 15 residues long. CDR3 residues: CASSLRRVAYNEQFF. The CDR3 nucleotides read TGCGCCAGCAGCTTGAGGAGGGTTGCCTACAATGAGCAGTTCTTC.

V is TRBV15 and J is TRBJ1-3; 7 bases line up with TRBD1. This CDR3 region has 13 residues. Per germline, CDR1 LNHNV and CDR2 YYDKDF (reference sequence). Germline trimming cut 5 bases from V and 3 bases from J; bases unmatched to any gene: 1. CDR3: CATSRQGGNTIYF. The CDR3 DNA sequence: TGTGCCACCAGCCGACAGGGTGGAAACACCATATATTTT.

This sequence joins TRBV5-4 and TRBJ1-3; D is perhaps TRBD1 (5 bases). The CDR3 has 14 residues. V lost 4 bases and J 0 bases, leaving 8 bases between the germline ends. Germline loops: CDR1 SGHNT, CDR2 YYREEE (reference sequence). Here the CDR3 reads CASSPDSSGNTIYF. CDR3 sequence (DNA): TGTGCCAGCAGCCCCGACAGCTCTGGAAACACCATATATTTT.

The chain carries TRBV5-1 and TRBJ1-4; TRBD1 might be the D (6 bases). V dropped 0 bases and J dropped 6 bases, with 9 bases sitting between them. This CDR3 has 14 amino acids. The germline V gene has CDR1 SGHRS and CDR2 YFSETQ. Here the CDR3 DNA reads TGCGCCAGCAGCTTGGCAGGGGTTGATGAAAAACTGTTTTTT. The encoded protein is CASSLAGVDEKLFF.

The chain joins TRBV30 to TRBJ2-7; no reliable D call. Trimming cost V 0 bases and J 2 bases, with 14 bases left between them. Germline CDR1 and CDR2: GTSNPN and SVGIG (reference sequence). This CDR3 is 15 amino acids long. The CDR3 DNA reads TGTGCCTGGAGTGTACGGGTCTCCCGCACCTACGAGCAGTACTTC. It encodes CAWSVRVSRTYEQYF.

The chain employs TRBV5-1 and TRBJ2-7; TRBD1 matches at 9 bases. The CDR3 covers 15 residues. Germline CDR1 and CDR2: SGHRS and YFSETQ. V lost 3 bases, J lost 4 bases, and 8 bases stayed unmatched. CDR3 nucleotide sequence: TGCGCCAGCAGCTCTCAGGGACAGGGTAGGTACGAGCAGTACTTC. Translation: CASSSQGQGRYEQYF.

DNA of the CDR3: TGTGCCAGCTCACCAAACCGGGTGAAGAACACCGGGGAGCTGTTTTTT. Encoded protein: CASSPNRVKNTGELFF. The chain joins TRBV18 to TRBJ2-2; D not resolved. CDR3 size: 16 residues. The V end lost 2 bases, the J end lost 1 base, and 11 bases lay between the germline ends. Germline V gene lookup returns CDR1 KGHSH and CDR2 LQKENI. Based on the CDR3 plus reference TRBV18 and TRBJ2-2, the full variable domain is NAGVMQNPRHLVRRRGQEARLRCSPMKGHSHVYWYRQLPEEGLKFMVYLQKENIIDESGMPKERFSAEFPKEGPSILRIQQVVRGDSAAYFCASSPNRVKNTGELFFGEGSRLTVL.

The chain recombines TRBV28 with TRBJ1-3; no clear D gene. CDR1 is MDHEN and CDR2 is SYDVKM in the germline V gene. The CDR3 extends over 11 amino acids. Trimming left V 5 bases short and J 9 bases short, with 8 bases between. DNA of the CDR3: TGTGCCAGCAGTGCCAGAGGCACCATATATTTT. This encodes CASSARGTIYF.

CDR3 sequence (DNA): TGCAGTGCTAGTTTGGACGGACTCTATGGCTACACCTTC. Translation: CSASLDGLYGYTF. The chain carries TRBV20-1 and TRBJ1-2; D uncertain. The CDR3 has 13 amino acids. Germline CDR1 reads DFQATT; CDR2 reads SNEGSKA (reference sequence). Between the trimmed V and J ends, which lost 3 bases and 4 bases, there was a span of 12 bases.

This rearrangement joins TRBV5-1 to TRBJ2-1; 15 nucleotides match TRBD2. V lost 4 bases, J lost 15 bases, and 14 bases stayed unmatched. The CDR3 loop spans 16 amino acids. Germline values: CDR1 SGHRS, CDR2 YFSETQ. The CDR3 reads CASSPWTSGGAAFLFF. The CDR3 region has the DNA TGCGCCAGCAGCCCTTGGACTAGCGGGGGGGCCGCTTTTCTGTTCTTC.

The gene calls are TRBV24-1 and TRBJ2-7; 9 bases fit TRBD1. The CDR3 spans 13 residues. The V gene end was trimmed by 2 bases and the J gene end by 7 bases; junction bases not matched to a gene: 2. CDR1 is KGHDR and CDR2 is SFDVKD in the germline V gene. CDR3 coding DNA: TGTGCCACCAGTGATTACAGGGGGCAAGAGCAGTACTTC. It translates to CATSDYRGQEQYF.

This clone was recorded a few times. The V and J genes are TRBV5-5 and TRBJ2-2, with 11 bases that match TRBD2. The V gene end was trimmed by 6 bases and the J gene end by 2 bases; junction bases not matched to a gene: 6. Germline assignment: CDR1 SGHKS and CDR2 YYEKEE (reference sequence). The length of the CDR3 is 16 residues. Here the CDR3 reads CASTPLAGANTGELFF. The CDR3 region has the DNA TGTGCCAGCACTCCACTAGCGGGGGCCAACACCGGGGAGCTGTTTTTT.

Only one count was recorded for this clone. The CDR3, as DNA: TGTGCCAGCAGCTTAGGACGGGGATACCAAGAGACCCAGTACTTC. It is translated as CASSLGRGYQETQYF. The rearrangement uses TRBV7-8 and TRBJ2-5; a possible D gene is TRBD2 (5 bases). Trimming shortened V by 1 base and J by 0 bases, and 9 bases separated the two germline ends. This CDR3 spans 15 amino acids. CDR1 is SGHVS, CDR2 FQNEAQ, per germline.

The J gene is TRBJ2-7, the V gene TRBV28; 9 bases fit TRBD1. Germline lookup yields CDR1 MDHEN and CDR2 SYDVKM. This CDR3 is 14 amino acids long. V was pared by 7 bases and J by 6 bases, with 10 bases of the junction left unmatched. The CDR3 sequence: CASTQVQGAAEQYF. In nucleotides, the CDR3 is TGTGCCAGCACCCAGGTACAGGGGGCGGCCGAGCAGTACTTC.

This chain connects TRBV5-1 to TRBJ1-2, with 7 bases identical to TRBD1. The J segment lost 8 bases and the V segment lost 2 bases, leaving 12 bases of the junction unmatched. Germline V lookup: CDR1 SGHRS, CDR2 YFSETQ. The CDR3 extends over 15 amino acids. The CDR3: CASSFRQGRRTGYTF. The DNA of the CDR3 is TGCGCCAGCAGCTTCAGACAGGGAAGAAGGACAGGCTACACCTTC.

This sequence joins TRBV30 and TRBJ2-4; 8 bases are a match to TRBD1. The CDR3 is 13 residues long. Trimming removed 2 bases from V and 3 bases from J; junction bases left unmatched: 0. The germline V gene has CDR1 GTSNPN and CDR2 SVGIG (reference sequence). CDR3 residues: CAWSTGGKNIQYF. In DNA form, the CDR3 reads TGTGCCTGGAGTACAGGGGGCAAAAACATTCAGTACTTC.

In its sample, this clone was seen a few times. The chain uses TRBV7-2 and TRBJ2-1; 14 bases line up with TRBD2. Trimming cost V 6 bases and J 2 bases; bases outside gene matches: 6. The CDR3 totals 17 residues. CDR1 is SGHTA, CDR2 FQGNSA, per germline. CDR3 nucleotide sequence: TGTGCCAGCAGATCGGGACTAGCGGGAGCTCCCTACAATGAGCAGTTCTTC. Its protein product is CASRSGLAGAPYNEQFF.

The CDR3 reads CSSRLAGGPGEQFF. CDR3 nucleotide sequence: TGCAGCTCTCGACTAGCGGGGGGGCCAGGTGAGCAGTTCTTC. The chain recombines TRBV29-1 with TRBJ2-1, with TRBD2 matching 14 bases. The CDR3 contains 14 residues. The junction had 9 bases not matched to a gene; V was cut back by 8 bases and J by 9 bases. Germline V gene data show CDR1 as SQVTM and CDR2 as ANQGSEA.